One and the same sample provided the 8 T cell receptor beta chains below, sequenced in a study of CD8 T cells in ankylosing spondylitis. Findings of the study overall: What seemed typical of ankylosing spondylitis blood was a TCR beta motif built from 8 or 9 highly homologous variants.

TCRdb reanalysed the 5' RACE reads using MiXCR and keeps one entry per CDR3 protein. Of roughly 490,000 distinct CDR3 sequences in the sample, 5.3% were seen once. Antigens for these TCRs are unknown. The sample taken for sequencing was blood, either unsorted or a sorted T cell fraction (not recorded which). All receptors derive from a male donor with ankylosing spondylitis.

This clonotype was detected ten times or more. The rearrangement links TRBV10-3 to TRBJ2-7; no clear D gene. The CDR3 is 14 residues long. Germline assignment: CDR1 ENHRY and CDR2 SYGVKD. Trimming left V 6 bases short and J 2 bases short, with 14 bases between. This chain's CDR3 is CAIRPSGSTYEQYF. The CDR3 nucleotides read TGTGCCATCAGACCATCTGGGTCTACCTACGAGCAGTACTTC.

With regard to this clonotype: With a much larger clone just one base away, this may be a read error. The CDR3 ends on some other residue instead of the conserved phenylalanine or tryptophan, so this is likely a read error. This chain uses TRBV29-1 with TRBJ2-3; the D gene is possibly TRBD1 (5 bases). The CDR3 has 15 amino acids. Trimming removed 0 bases at V and 3 bases at J, with 13 bases between. Germline-derived CDR1 and CDR2 are SQVTM and ANQGSEA. CDR3 in amino acids: CSVEDDSPGTDTQYL. DNA for the CDR3: TGCAGCGTTGAAGACGACTCACCAGGGACAGATACGCAGTATCTT.

This clonotype was recorded many times. The chain joins TRBV4-3 to TRBJ2-4; 7 nucleotides agree with TRBD2. The germline V gene encodes CDR1 LGHNA and CDR2 YSLEER. Trimming removed 2 bases from V and 4 bases from J; junction bases left unmatched: 5. CDR3 size: 15 residues. The chain's CDR3 is CASSQSGTMKNIQYF. The CDR3 bases are TGCGCCAGCAGCCAATCCGGGACTATGAAAAACATTCAGTACTTC.

This clonotype was picked up many times. V is TRBV3-1 and J is TRBJ2-1, with D possibly being TRBD1 or TRBD2 (5 bases each). Germline V gene data show CDR1 as LGHDT and CDR2 as YNNKEL (reference sequence). V was shortened by 0 bases and J by 7 bases, with 13 bases between the two germline ends. This CDR3 is 15 amino acids long. CDR3 in amino acids: CASSQDPRDHNEQFF. The CDR3 nucleotides read TGTGCCAGCAGCCAAGATCCCCGGGACCATAATGAGCAGTTCTTC.

As concerns this clonotype: A much larger clone lies a single base off, so this may be a read error. The V and J genes are TRBV6-1 and TRBJ1-1; TRBD1 is a possible D gene (6 bases). Deletions cut 6 bases from V and 7 bases from J, with 18 bases between. Germline V gene sequence: CDR1 MNHNS, CDR2 SASEGT. The CDR3 loop spans 14 amino acids. The CDR3 DNA is TGTGCCAGCAGCCGGGACATCACAGCCAATGAAGCTTTCTTT. This sequence encodes CASSRDITANEAFF.

This clonotype was counted ten times or more. This chain uses TRBV20-1 with TRBJ1-1; D gene ambiguous. The CDR3 totals 12 residues. V lost 1 base to trimming and J lost 1 base, with 4 bases between them. Per the germline V gene, CDR1 is DFQATT and CDR2 is SNEGSKA (reference sequence). In nucleotides, the CDR3 is TGCAGTGCTAGAGCTGGGAACACTGAAGCTTTCTTT. This gives the protein CSARAGNTEAFF.

In this sample, this clonotype turned up many times. The V call is TRBV20-1, the J call TRBJ1-5; 7 bases are shared with TRBD1. Germline assignment: CDR1 DFQATT and CDR2 SNEGSKA (reference sequence). There are 13 residues in the CDR3. V lost 6 bases, J lost 0 bases, and 2 bases stayed unmatched. The CDR3 spells CSAGQASNQPQHF. The CDR3 DNA reads TGCAGTGCCGGACAGGCTAGCAATCAGCCCCAGCATTTT.

This clonotype was seen ten or more times. The chain combines TRBV20-1 with TRBJ1-5, with TRBD1 matching over 7 bases. Germline assignment: CDR1 DFQATT and CDR2 SNEGSKA (reference sequence). Trimming removed 5 bases from V and 3 bases from J; junction bases left unmatched: 4. CDR3 size: 13 residues. CDR3 protein: CSAAGTVNQPQHF. The DNA for the CDR3 is TGCAGTGCTGCCGGGACAGTCAATCAGCCCCAGCATTTT.